What follows are 17 T cell receptor beta chains derived from one specimen sequenced in a study of T cells after yellow fever vaccination. Each CDR3 protein gets one entry after TCRdb re-called the 5' RACE reads with MiXCR. Altogether around 400,000 distinct CDR3 sequences are present, about 9.9% being singletons, with the ten largest covering roughly 18%. This material consisted of PBMCs, taken on the day of the first yellow fever vaccination. The source is a man younger than 30 who received the YFV17D yellow fever vaccine.

This clonotype was seen ten or more times. CDR3 residues: CASSLDGGVGDTQYF. CDR3 sequence (DNA): TGCGCCAGCAGCTTGGATGGGGGCGTAGGAGATACGCAGTATTTT. This chain links TRBV5-1 with TRBJ2-3; D is perhaps TRBD1 (6 bases). The CDR3 runs to 15 residues. V lost 0 bases and J lost 5, with 13 bases in between. The V gene's germline CDR1 is SGHRS and CDR2 YFSETQ. Supplemented by reference TRBV5-1 and TRBJ2-3, the full variable domain reads KAGVTQTPRYLIKTRGQQVTLSCSPISGHRSVSWYQQTPGQGLQFLFEYFSETQRNKGNFPGRFSGRQFSNSRSEMNVSTLELGDSALYLCASSLDGGVGDTQYFGPGTRLTVL.

The V and J genes are TRBV9 and TRBJ2-1, with D uncertain. The CDR3 has 14 residues. Trimming pared 3 bases from V and 5 bases from J, leaving 12 bases between. Germline assignment: CDR1 SGDLS and CDR2 YYNGEE. The chain's CDR3 is CASSAPLRDNEQFF. Written as DNA, the CDR3 is TGTGCCAGCAGCGCACCCCTCCGAGACAATGAGCAGTTCTTC.

The chain carries TRBV4-3 and TRBJ2-3; D remains unclear. Trimming removed 1 base from V and 6 bases from J, with 11 bases in between. The CDR3 contains 14 residues. The germline CDR1 and CDR2 sequences are LGHNA and YSLEER. This CDR3 reads CASSQGLAGDTQYF. CDR3 nucleotide sequence: TGCGCCAGCAGCCAAGGTCTCGCCGGGGATACGCAGTATTTT.

This clonotype was observed at least ten times. The J gene is TRBJ1-2, the V gene TRBV7-2; 7 bases are a match to TRBD1. The CDR3 loop spans 15 amino acids. CDR1 SGHTA and CDR2 FQGNSA come from the germline V gene. V dropped 5 bases and J dropped 1; count of bases not matched to a gene: 7. The CDR3 sequence: CASSPDRSNNYGYTF. DNA of the CDR3: TGTGCCAGCAGCCCGGACAGGTCCAATAACTATGGCTACACCTTC.

For this clonotype: This may be a read error, as it is one base from a much larger clone. This sequence joins TRBV12-3 or TRBV12-4 and TRBJ2-2; D may be TRBD1 (5 bases). This CDR3 region has 13 residues. CDR3 in DNA: TGTGCCAGCAGCCCAGGGAACACCCGGGAGCTGTTTTTT. It yields the protein CASSPGNTRELFF.

This clonotype was seen repeatedly, ten times or more. This chain joins TRBV5-1 and TRBJ2-5; D assignment may be TRBD1 or TRBD2 (5 bases each). The CDR3 covers 14 residues. V was clipped by 0 bases and J by 2 bases, with 8 bases between them. From germline, CDR1 is SGHRS and CDR2 YFSETQ. The CDR3 DNA sequence: TGCGCCAGCAGCTTGGCCGAGGGGCAAGAGACCCAGTACTTC. Translating it yields CASSLAEGQETQYF.

This clonotype was detected a few times. This sequence joins TRBV5-4 and TRBJ2-2, with 15 bases matching TRBD2. V trimming: 3 bases; J trimming: 6 bases; junction bases outside the gene matches: 3. Germline values: CDR1 SGHNT, CDR2 YYREEE (reference sequence). The CDR3 extends over 16 amino acids. This CDR3 is CASSSRTSGGAGELFF. As DNA, the CDR3 is TGTGCCAGCAGCTCCCGGACTAGCGGGGGGGCCGGGGAGCTGTTTTTT.

This clonotype was counted between two and nine times. The chain combines TRBV6-6 with TRBJ1-5, with D possibly being TRBD1 (5 bases). Trimming removed 7 bases at V and 6 bases at J, with 13 bases between. CDR1 is MNHNY, CDR2 SVGAGI, per germline (reference sequence). The CDR3 has 13 residues. CDR3 residues: CASTIQGSQPQHF. CDR3 in DNA: TGTGCCAGCACCATTCAGGGTTCTCAGCCCCAGCATTTT.

The chain recombines TRBV5-4 with TRBJ2-5; 8 nucleotides match TRBD2. The CDR3 runs 16 residues. The V gene's germline CDR1 is SGHNT and CDR2 YYREEE (reference sequence). The V and J ends lost 2 bases and 2 bases, in that order; junction bases with no gene match: 8. The CDR3 here is CASSFFAGGTQETQYF. DNA of the CDR3: TGTGCCAGCAGCTTCTTTGCGGGGGGCACGCAAGAGACCCAGTACTTC.

The chain recombines TRBV6-2 or TRBV6-3 with TRBJ1-6; D might be TRBD1 (5 bases). Germline CDR1 reads MNHEY; CDR2 reads SVGEGT. V was cut by 0 bases and J by 14 bases, with 11 bases left in between. This CDR3 has 13 amino acids. This CDR3 reads CASSYSGGRSLHF. CDR3 DNA: TGTGCCAGCAGTTACTCCGGGGGGAGATCCCTCCACTTT.

The rearrangement joins TRBV12-3 or TRBV12-4 to TRBJ2-1, with D hard to call. This CDR3 spans 13 amino acids. V gave up 4 bases and J gave up 7 bases, with 11 bases separating them. In nucleotides, the CDR3 is TGTGCCAGCAGTTACGGCCCAAGGAATGAGCAGTTCTTC. It codes for CASSYGPRNEQFF.

This clonotype has just a few counts. This chain joins TRBV28 and TRBJ1-6, with D possibly matching TRBD1 (6 bases). This CDR3 contains 16 residues. The germline V gene encodes CDR1 MDHEN and CDR2 SYDVKM. Deletions cut 6 bases from V and 7 bases from J, with 19 bases between. Written as DNA, the CDR3 is TGTGCCAGCAGCAGGACAGCAGCTTCCCTCAATTCACCCCTCCACTTT. This translates into CASSRTAASLNSPLHF.

This clonotype was detected ten times or more. J is TRBJ2-3 and V is TRBV18, with TRBD1 matching over 11 bases. Looked up from germline, CDR1 is KGHSH and CDR2 is LQKENI. The CDR3 loop spans 16 amino acids. V gave up 3 bases and J gave up 3 bases; unmatched junction bases: 5. CDR3 DNA sequence: TGTGCCAGCTCACCGACGGGGACAGGGGGAACAGATACGCAGTATTTT. It encodes CASSPTGTGGTDTQYF.

This clonotype was counted between two and nine times. This chain connects TRBV12-3 or TRBV12-4 to TRBJ2-7, with D perhaps TRBD1 or TRBD2 (5 bases each). V was trimmed by 3 bases and J by 2 bases, leaving 8 bases between them. The CDR3 is 13 amino acids. As DNA, the CDR3 is TGTGCCAGCAGTTTGGGGGAAGCCTACGAGCAGTACGTC. Its translation is CASSLGEAYEQYV.

The chain joins TRBV4-3 to TRBJ2-7; 10 bases line up with TRBD1. Trimming removed 4 bases from V and 3 bases from J; junction bases left unmatched: 9. CDR3 length: 16 residues. CDR1 and CDR2 from the germline V gene are LGHNA and YSLEER. In DNA form, the CDR3 reads TGCGCCAGCAGCCGACGGGTGAGGACAGGGGGCTACGAGCAGTACTTC. Its protein is CASSRRVRTGGYEQYF.

This clonotype showed up just a few times. The chain uses TRBV7-3 and TRBJ2-6; D uncertain. V shed 6 bases and J shed 0 bases, with 9 bases lying between them. The V gene's germline CDR1 is SGHTA and CDR2 FQGTGA. The CDR3 has 15 residues. CDR3 loop: CASRLGSSGANVLTF. As DNA, the CDR3 is TGTGCCAGCAGGCTGGGGTCCTCTGGGGCCAACGTCCTGACTTTC.

This clonotype has a handful of counts. The CDR3 DNA sequence: TGTGCCAGCAAGGGTAGGGGGGCCGTCGGGTATGAAAAACTGTTTTTT. Translating it yields CASKGRGAVGYEKLFF. The rearrangement uses TRBV6-1 and TRBJ1-4; D might be TRBD1 (6 bases). This CDR3 has 16 residues. CDR1 and CDR2 (germline): MNHNS, SASEGT. V was trimmed by 7 bases and J by 6 bases, leaving 21 bases between them.